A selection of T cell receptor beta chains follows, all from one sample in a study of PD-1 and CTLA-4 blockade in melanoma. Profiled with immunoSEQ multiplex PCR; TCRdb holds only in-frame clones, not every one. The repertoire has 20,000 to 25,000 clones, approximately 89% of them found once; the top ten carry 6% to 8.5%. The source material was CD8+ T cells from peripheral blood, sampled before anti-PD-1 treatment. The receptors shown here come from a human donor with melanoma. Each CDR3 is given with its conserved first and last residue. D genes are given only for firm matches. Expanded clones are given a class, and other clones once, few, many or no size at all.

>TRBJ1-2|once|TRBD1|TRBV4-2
CASSRTGDYGYTF
TGTGCCAGCAGCAGGACAGGAGACTATGGCTACACCTTC
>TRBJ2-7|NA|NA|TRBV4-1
CASSQEHLVYEQYF
TGCGCCAGCAGCCAAGAACATCTTGTCTACGAGCAGTACTTC
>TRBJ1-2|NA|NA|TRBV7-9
CASSPRGYYGYTF
TGTGCCAGCAGTCCGCGTGGATACTATGGCTACACCTTC
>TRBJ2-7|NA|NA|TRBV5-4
CASSQAGGAYEQYF
TGTGCCAGCAGCCAGGCTGGAGGGGCCTACGAGCAGTACTTC
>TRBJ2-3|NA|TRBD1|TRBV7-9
CASSLDGTASTDTQYF
TGTGCCAGCAGCTTGGACGGGACAGCTAGCACAGATACGCAGTATTTT
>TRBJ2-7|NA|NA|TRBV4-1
CASSQLGLSYEQYF
TGCGCCAGCAGCCAATTAGGGCTTTCCTACGAGCAGTACTTC
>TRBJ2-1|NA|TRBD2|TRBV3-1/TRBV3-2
CASSQDSGAYNEQFF
TGTGCCAGCAGCCAAGACAGCGGGGCCTACAATGAGCAGTTCTTC
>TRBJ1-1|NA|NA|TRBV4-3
CASSQDPQGLKTEAFF
TGCGCCAGCAGCCAAGATCCCCAGGGGCTGAAGACTGAAGCTTTCTTT
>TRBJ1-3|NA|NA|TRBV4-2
CASSGRDTDSGNTIYF
TGTGCCAGCAGCGGCCGGGACACCGACTCTGGAAACACCATATATTTT
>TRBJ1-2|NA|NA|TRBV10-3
CAISESPGNYGYTF
TGTGCCATCAGTGAGTCACCCGGAAACTATGGCTACACCTTC
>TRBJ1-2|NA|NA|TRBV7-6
CASSLSAGALTLYGYTF
TGTGCCAGCAGCCTTTCTGCAGGGGCATTGACTCTCTATGGCTACACCTTC
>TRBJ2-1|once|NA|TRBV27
CASSLRGGLYNEQFF
TGTGCCAGCAGCCTAAGGGGGGGCCTCTACAATGAGCAGTTCTTC
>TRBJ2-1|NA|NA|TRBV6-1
CASSEARGGSYNEQFF
TGTGCCAGCAGTGAAGCGCGAGGGGGCTCCTACAATGAGCAGTTCTTC
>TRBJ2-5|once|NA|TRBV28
CASSTPREIQETQYF
TGTGCCAGCAGTACCCCACGTGAGATCCAAGAGACCCAGTACTTC
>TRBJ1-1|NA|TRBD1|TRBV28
CASSTGTGEAFF
TGTGCCAGCAGCACCGGGACAGGGGAAGCTTTCTTT
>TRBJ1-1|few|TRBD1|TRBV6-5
CASSSTGGGTEAFF
TGTGCCAGCAGTAGCACAGGGGGAGGAACTGAAGCTTTCTTT
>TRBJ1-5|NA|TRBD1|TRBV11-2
CASSSSGTGGYSNQPQHF
TGTGCCAGCAGCTCGTCCGGGACAGGGGGCTATAGCAATCAGCCCCAGCATTTT
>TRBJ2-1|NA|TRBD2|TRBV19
CASKTSGGAGEQFF
TGTGCCAGCAAGACTAGCGGGGGGGCGGGTGAGCAGTTCTTC
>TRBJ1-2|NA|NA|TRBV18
CASSPAGSLYGYTF
TGTGCCAGCTCACCGGCGGGCAGCCTCTATGGCTACACCTTC
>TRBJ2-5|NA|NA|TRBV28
CASSFGGPLGTQYF
TGTGCCAGCAGTTTCGGAGGGCCCTTGGGGACCCAGTACTTC
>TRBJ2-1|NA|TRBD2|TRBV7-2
CASSLSGGPLWNEQFF
TGTGCCAGCAGCTTGAGCGGGGGCCCGCTCTGGAATGAGCAGTTCTTC
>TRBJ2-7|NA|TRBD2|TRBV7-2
CASSLEPSGGGFYEQYF
TGTGCCAGCAGCTTAGAACCTAGCGGGGGGGGATTCTACGAGCAGTACTTC
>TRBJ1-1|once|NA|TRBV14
CASSRAEYTEAFF
TGTGCCAGCAGCCGAGCAGAATACACTGAAGCTTTCTTT
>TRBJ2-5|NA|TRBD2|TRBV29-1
CSVGGTTSSQETQYF
TGCAGCGTTGGCGGGACTACTAGCTCCCAAGAGACCCAGTACTTC
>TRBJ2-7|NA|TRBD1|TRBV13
CASSFGTVEQYF
TGTGCCAGCAGCTTCGGGACAGTCGAGCAGTACTTC
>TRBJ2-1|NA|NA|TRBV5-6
CASSLQYNEQFF
TGTGCCAGCAGCCTACAGTACAATGAGCAGTTCTTC
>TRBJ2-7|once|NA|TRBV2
CASQGPHEQYF
TGTGCCAGTCAGGGACCGCACGAGCAGTACTTC
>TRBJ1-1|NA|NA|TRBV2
CATQDPFRPGTEAFF
TGTGCCACCCAGGACCCCTTCCGGCCCGGCACTGAAGCTTTCTTT
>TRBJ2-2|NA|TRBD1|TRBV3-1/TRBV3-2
CASSQRFERDRAPANTGELFF
TGTGCCAGCAGCCAAAGATTCGAAAGGGACAGGGCCCCTGCGAACACCGGGGAGCTGTTTTTT
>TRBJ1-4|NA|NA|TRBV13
CASSSGSEKLFF
TGTGCCAGCTCTAGTGGGAGCGAAAAACTGTTTTTT
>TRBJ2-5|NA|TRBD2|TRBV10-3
CAISEGLAGDLITETQYF
TGTGCCATCAGTGAGGGACTAGCGGGGGACCTTATAACAGAGACCCAGTACTTC
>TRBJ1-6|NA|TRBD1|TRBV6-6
CASSQTGTGFNNSPLHF
TGTGCCAGCAGTCAAACCGGGACAGGGTTTAACAATTCACCCCTCCACTTT
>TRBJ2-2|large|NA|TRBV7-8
CASTPVSAATGELFF
TGTGCCAGCACCCCCGTCTCGGCGGCAACCGGGGAGCTGTTTTTT
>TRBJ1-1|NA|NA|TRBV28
CASSFGWGASEAFF
TGTGCCAGCAGCTTCGGATGGGGGGCGAGTGAAGCTTTCTTT
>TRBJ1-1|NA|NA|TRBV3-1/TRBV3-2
CASSQDLLKNTEAFF
TGTGCCAGCAGCCAAGACCTATTAAAGAACACTGAAGCTTTCTTT
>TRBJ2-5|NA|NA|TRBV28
CASSFGGAEETQYF
TGTGCCAGCAGTTTCGGCGGGGCAGAAGAGACCCAGTACTTC
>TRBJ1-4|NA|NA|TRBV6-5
CAAHADPNEKLFF
TGTGCCGCCCACGCAGATCCAAATGAAAAACTGTTTTTT
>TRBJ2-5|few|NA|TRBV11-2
CASSPRTLYQETQYF
TGTGCCAGCAGCCCGCGGACTTTGTACCAAGAGACCCAGTACTTC
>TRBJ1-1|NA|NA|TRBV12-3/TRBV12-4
CASSLGTTEAFF
TGTGCCAGCAGTTTGGGGACAACCGAAGCTTTCTTT
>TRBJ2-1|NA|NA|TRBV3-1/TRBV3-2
CASSQDSGAEQFF
TGTGCCAGCAGCCAAGATAGTGGGGCTGAGCAGTTCTTC
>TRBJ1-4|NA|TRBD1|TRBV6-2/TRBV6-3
CASSYGTEAGEKLFF
TGTGCCAGCAGTTACGGGACAGAAGCGGGTGAAAAACTGTTTTTT
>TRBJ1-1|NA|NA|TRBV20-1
CSARDQAASF
TGCAGTGCTAGAGATCAGGCAGCCAGCTTT
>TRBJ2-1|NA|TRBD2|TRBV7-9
CASTRGGALNEQFF
TGTGCCAGCACCCGCGGGGGGGCCCTGAATGAGCAGTTCTTC
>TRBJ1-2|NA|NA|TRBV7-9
CASSLGVEIDGYTF
TGTGCCAGCAGCTTAGGAGTGGAGATCGATGGCTACACCTTC
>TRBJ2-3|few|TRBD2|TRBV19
CASTGGEITDTQYF
TGTGCCTCCACGGGGGGGGAGATCACAGATACGCAGTATTTT
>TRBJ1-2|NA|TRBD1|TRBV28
CASSSGQGGYGYTF
TGTGCCAGCAGTTCGGGACAGGGAGGGTATGGCTACACCTTC
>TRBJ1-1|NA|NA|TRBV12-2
CASRLALKDRRAGKAFF
TGTGCAAGTCGCTTAGCCCTCAAGGACAGGAGGGCCGGGAAAGCTTTCTTT
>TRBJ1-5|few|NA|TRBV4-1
CASSQIQGQPQHF
TGCGCCAGCAGCCAAATCCAGGGCCAGCCCCAGCATTTT